This TCR beta chain was obtained from a study of technical replicates of blood from a handful of donors (dated by TCRdb to 2017 to 2019). Concerning this clone itself: The antigen this receptor binds is unknown. No much larger clonotype is one base removed from it; base qualities were not supplied.

Including the terminal cysteine and phenylalanine, the CDR3 comprises 17 residues. This entry keeps only the CDR3 DNA: 51 bases, framed from base 1. Looking up the germline V gene (reference sequence) yields CDR1 SGHNT and CDR2 YYREEE. V has 4 bases trimmed and J has 3 bases trimmed; junction bases matching no gene number 14. Libraries were constructed by the immunoSEQ multiplex PCR assay. TCRdb retrieved this table from immuneACCESS and kept in-frame rearrangements only. Not all clones are present; in checked studies, unresolved V genes account for under half, and no reason is known for the remainder. This sample lists roughly 80,000 clones; about nine tenths were detected once. The top ten constitute 0.41% of the sample.

The clonotype originates from a human donor in good health. The rearranged chain carries TRBV5-4 and TRBJ2-3, with 7 central nucleotides matching TRBD2. The sequencing input was T cells isolated from PBMCs. The sequence in DNA is TGTGCCAGCAGCGGGGCTGGGGCGCGGGGGAATACAGATACGCAGTATTTT. This sequence encodes CASSGAGARGNTDTQYF.